One T cell receptor (beta chain) is described in this entry. As yet, its antigen is unknown. The data stem from a study of T cell responses to AZD1222 COVID-19 vaccine. Broader study findings: Spike-specific TCR breadth and depth grew following two AZD1222 doses.

Only in-frame clones appear in the TCRdb table, and some are missing; sequencing was by immunoSEQ multiplex PCR. Counted here are around 130,000 clones, about 90% occurring once; the ten biggest clones make up 7% to 9%. CDR1 is SGHRS and CDR2 is YFSETQ in the germline V gene. Unmatched junction bases numbered 6, after V lost 4 bases and J lost 0 bases. The CDR3 runs 15 residues. The rearrangement links TRBV5-1 to TRBJ2-7, with 8 nucleotides matching TRBD1. This TCR was recovered from an adult who received the MenACWY meningococcal vaccine as a control. The sample consisted of peripheral blood, taken 28 days after the second dose of the MenACWY control vaccine. The CDR3 here is CASSPGQGSSYEQYF. Written as DNA, the CDR3 is TGCGCCAGCAGCCCCGGACAGGGCAGCTCCTACGAGCAGTACTTC.